The 3 T cell receptor beta chains below come from one sample, sequenced in a study of shared clonotypes between healthy human individuals. Profiled with immunoSEQ multiplex PCR; TCRdb holds only in-frame clones, not every one. Of about 470,000 clones listed, roughly three quarters were seen once; the top ten hold less than 15%. The sample comprised PBMCs. The receptors come from a woman aged 40 to 50 in good health. Some clones in this sample may be carry-over from other donors' samples.

The V and J genes are TRBV7-9 and TRBJ1-1, with unresolved D. This CDR3 comprises 14 residues. The V and J ends lost 1 base and 7 bases respectively, with 13 bases between them. Germline lookup yields CDR1 SEHNR and CDR2 FQNEAQ (reference sequence). This CDR3 is CASSLVRRSNEAFF. The CDR3, as DNA: TGTGCCAGCAGCTTAGTGCGCAGGAGCAATGAAGCTTTCTTT.

The chain is built from TRBV9 and TRBJ2-7; the D gene is possibly TRBD2 (6 bases). The germline CDR1 and CDR2 sequences are SGDLS and YYNGEE. Trimming shortened V by 4 bases and J by 4 bases, and 15 bases separated the two germline ends. The CDR3 sequence is 14 residues long. CDR3 nucleotides: TGTGCCAGCAGCACTCGACTAGGATCTTACGAGCAGTACTTC. Encoded protein: CASSTRLGSYEQYF.

This chain uses TRBV19 with TRBJ1-4; a possible D gene is TRBD1 (6 bases). Per the germline V gene, CDR1 is LNHDA and CDR2 is SQIVND (reference sequence). The CDR3 loop spans 13 amino acids. Trimming pared 5 bases from V and 3 bases from J, leaving 7 bases between. CDR3 bases: TGTGCCAGTAGTCGACAGGCTAATGAAAAACTGTTTTTT. Protein: CASSRQANEKLFF.